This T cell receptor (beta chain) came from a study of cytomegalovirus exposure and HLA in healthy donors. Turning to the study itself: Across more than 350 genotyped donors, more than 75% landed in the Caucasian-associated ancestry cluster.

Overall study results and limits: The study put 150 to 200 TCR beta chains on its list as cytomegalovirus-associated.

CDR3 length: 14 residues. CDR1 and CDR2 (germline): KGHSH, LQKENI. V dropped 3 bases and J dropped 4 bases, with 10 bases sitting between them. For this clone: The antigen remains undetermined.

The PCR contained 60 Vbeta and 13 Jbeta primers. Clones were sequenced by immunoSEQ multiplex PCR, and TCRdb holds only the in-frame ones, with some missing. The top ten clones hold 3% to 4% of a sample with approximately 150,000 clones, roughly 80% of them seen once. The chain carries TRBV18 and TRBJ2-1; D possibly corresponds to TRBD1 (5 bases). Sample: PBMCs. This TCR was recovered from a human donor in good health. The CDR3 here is CASSPTPGYNEQFF. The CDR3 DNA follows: TGTGCCAGCTCACCGACCCCAGGGTACAATGAGCAGTTCTTC.